The 7 T cell receptor beta chains in this list originate from one sample, sequenced in a study of cytomegalovirus exposure and HLA in healthy donors. PCR used 60 Vbeta primers and 13 Jbeta primers. Using immunoSEQ multiplex PCR, the repertoire was profiled, and TCRdb retains in-frame clones only, with some absent. The sample holds over 200,000 clones, around four fifths seen once. The sample taken for sequencing was PBMCs. The receptors were gathered from a woman in her sixties in good health and CMV-seropositive.

The chain carries TRBV5-1 and TRBJ2-1; the D gene is possibly TRBD2 (6 bases). CDR3 size: 14 residues. V gave up 1 base and J gave up 4 bases, with 9 bases separating them. Germline values: CDR1 SGHRS, CDR2 YFSETQ. This chain's CDR3 is CASSLSLAYNEQFF. DNA for the CDR3: TGCGCCAGCAGCTTGAGTCTAGCGTACAATGAGCAGTTCTTC.

The genes are TRBV2 and TRBJ2-2; D unclear. Per germline, CDR1 SNHLY and CDR2 FYNNEI. Trimming took 7 bases from V and 4 from J, leaving 7 bases between them. This CDR3 has 12 amino acids. CDR3 region: CASTSPTGELFF. The CDR3, as DNA: TGTGCCAGCACCAGTCCCACCGGGGAGCTGTTTTTT.

The chain recombines TRBV7-9 with TRBJ1-2, with TRBD1 matching over 8 bases. CDR3 size: 14 residues. Germline values: CDR1 SEHNR, CDR2 FQNEAQ (reference sequence). J was trimmed by 5 bases and V by 3 bases; bases with no gene match: 5. CDR3 bases: TGTGCCAGCAGCTTGGTTCAGGGGGCGTATGGCTACACCTTC. It codes for CASSLVQGAYGYTF.

The rearrangement links TRBV2 to TRBJ1-5, with D possibly TRBD1 on 6 matching bases. Germline V CDR1 and CDR2: SNHLY, FYNNEI. Trimming took off 6 bases at V and 9 bases at J, with 15 bases between the two ends. The CDR3 sequence is 13 residues long. CDR3 DNA sequence: TGTGCCAGCAGACAGGGCCCGGATGGGCCCCAGCATTTT. Its protein product is CASRQGPDGPQHF.

The sample holds a few counts of this clone. This chain joins TRBV6-1 and TRBJ2-7; TRBD2 might be the D (5 bases). The CDR3 has 15 residues. Germline loops: CDR1 MNHNS, CDR2 SASEGT. Trimming stripped 4 bases from V and 5 bases from J, with 18 bases between. The CDR3 nucleotides are TGTGCCAGCAGTGTCGATTCGGGTGGACTGAACGAGCAGTACTTC. Amino acid sequence: CASSVDSGGLNEQYF.

V and J are TRBV5-5 and TRBJ1-4, with 10 nucleotides matching TRBD1. V dropped 4 bases and J dropped 4; count of bases not matched to a gene: 4. The CDR3 loop spans 15 amino acids. In germline, CDR1 is SGHKS, CDR2 YYEKEE (reference sequence). The CDR3 region is CASSPGQGSNEKLFF. CDR3 bases: TGTGCCAGCAGCCCGGGACAGGGGAGTAATGAAAAACTGTTTTTT.

The V gene is TRBV5-5, the J gene TRBJ1-1, with TRBD1 identical over 7 bases. The CDR3 runs to 13 residues. The ends lost 2 bases at V and 3 bases at J; junction bases unmatched: 1. Per germline, CDR1 SGHKS and CDR2 YYEKEE (reference sequence). This CDR3 is CASSFTGDTEAFF. The CDR3 DNA follows: TGTGCCAGCAGCTTTACAGGGGACACTGAAGCTTTCTTT.